Listed here are 8 T cell receptor beta chains from one sample, sequenced in a study of radiotherapy plus CTLA-4 blockade in lung cancer. Repertoires were generated with immunoSEQ multiplex PCR, while TCRdb's copy carries only in-frame clones and drops some. Of roughly 130,000 clones in the sample, 75% to 90% were seen once. The material sequenced was peripheral blood, taken from a patient treated with radiotherapy plus ipilimumab. These receptors originate from a human donor with non-small cell lung cancer that progressed on radiotherapy plus ipilimumab.

V usage is TRBV30 and J usage is TRBJ2-2; 10 bases line up with TRBD1. Per germline, CDR1 GTSNPN and CDR2 SVGIG (reference sequence). This CDR3 is 16 amino acids long. V dropped 3 bases and J dropped 0; count of bases not matched to a gene: 4. The CDR3 loop is CAWSQTGGANTGELFF. In nucleotides, the CDR3 is TGTGCCTGGAGCCAGACAGGGGGCGCGAACACCGGGGAGCTGTTTTTT.

Worth noting for this clone: Other DNA variants within this sample encode the same CDR3. This sequence joins TRBV5-1 and TRBJ2-1, with a weak D call TRBD1 (5 bases). The CDR3 is made up of 15 amino acids. Per the germline V gene, CDR1 is SGHRS and CDR2 is YFSETQ. V gave up 0 bases and J gave up 0 bases, with 7 bases separating them. DNA for the CDR3: TGCGCCAGCAGCTTGGAAGGGGTCTCCTACAATGAGCAGTTCTTC. Translated, it gives CASSLEGVSYNEQFF.

CDR3 nucleotide sequence: TGCGCCAGCAGTCAATCGGTCGGGCGGGGAGGCTACACCTTC. Translated: CASSQSVGRGGYTF. This chain uses TRBV23-1 with TRBJ1-2; D uncertain. TRBV23-1 is known as an ORF, though its function is uncertain. With 0 bases removed from V and 8 bases from J, the gap between germline ends came to 13 bases. The CDR3 consists of 14 residues.

V and J are TRBV2 and TRBJ1-1; the D is unclear. The CDR3 totals 14 residues. CDR1 SNHLY and CDR2 FYNNEI come from the germline V gene. The V end was cut by 4 bases, the J end by 1 base, with 10 bases between. CDR3 bases: TGTGCCAGCAGTGGGCTGGAGGGGAACACTGAAGCTTTCTTT. Translated, it gives CASSGLEGNTEAFF.

The rearrangement uses TRBV5-1 and TRBJ1-2; D might be TRBD1 (5 bases). CDR3 length: 15 residues. V was trimmed by 0 bases and J by 0 bases, leaving 9 bases between them. CDR1 and CDR2 from the germline V gene are SGHRS and YFSETQ. The CDR3 DNA sequence: TGCGCCAGCAGCTTGGCCCCAGGGACTAACTATGGCTACACCTTC. Translation: CASSLAPGTNYGYTF. Full variable domain (remainder filled in from reference TRBV5-1 and TRBJ1-2): KAGVTQTPRYLIKTRGQQVTLSCSPISGHRSVSWYQQTPGQGLQFLFEYFSETQRNKGNFPGRFSGRQFSNSRSEMNVSTLELGDSALYLCASSLAPGTNYGYTFGSGTRLTVV.

The V call is TRBV27, the J call TRBJ2-7; 10 nucleotides line up with TRBD2. The germline gives CDR1 MNHEY, CDR2 SMNVEV (reference sequence). The CDR3 contains 16 residues. V was clipped by 0 bases and J by 3 bases; unmatched bases: 5. As DNA, the CDR3 is TGTGCCAGCAGTTTATCCTCCCCTAGCGGGGGCTACGAGCAGTACTTC. Its translation is CASSLSSPSGGYEQYF.

The chain is built from TRBV6-5 and TRBJ1-2, with D perhaps TRBD1 (5 bases). The CDR3 runs 11 residues. V lost 6 bases, J lost 4 bases, and 6 bases lay in between. Germline CDR1 MNHEY, CDR2 SVGAGI. As DNA, the CDR3 is TGTGCCAGCAGAGGGGTCTATGGCTACACCTTC. Translated: CASRGVYGYTF.

This clone was observed a single time. The gene calls are TRBV29-1 and TRBJ2-3; 9 nucleotides agree with TRBD2. This CDR3 is 19 amino acids long. Germline CDR1 and CDR2: SQVTM and ANQGSEA. Trimming took 0 bases from V and 5 from J; bases not matched to a gene: 18. The CDR3: CSVEDPPGLVAGAEDTQYF. CDR3 DNA: TGCAGCGTTGAAGATCCTCCGGGACTAGTAGCGGGAGCGGAAGATACGCAGTATTTT.